Listed here are 17 T cell receptor beta chains from one sample, sequenced in a study of blood T cell repertoires in COVID-19. Profiled with immunoSEQ multiplex PCR; TCRdb holds only in-frame clones, not every one. Counted here are fewer than 350,000 clones, approximately 83% occurring once; the ten biggest clones make up about 2.2%. The sequenced material came from peripheral blood. All receptors derive from a young woman who had recovered from COVID-19.

V and J are TRBV10-3 and TRBJ2-5; D call uncertain. Germline V CDR1 and CDR2: ENHRY, SYGVKD. The CDR3 runs to 13 residues. The V gene lost 5 bases and the J gene lost 4 bases, with 11 bases spanning the gap. CDR3 sequence: CAISSGFGETQYF. CDR3 coding DNA: TGTGCCATCAGTTCCGGTTTCGGAGAGACCCAGTACTTC.

This clone was counted only a few times. The chain links TRBV27 to TRBJ1-6; D uncertain. The CDR3 runs 12 residues. Germline V gene data show CDR1 as MNHEY and CDR2 as SMNVEV (reference sequence). V gave up 6 bases and J gave up 10 bases, with 10 bases separating them. CDR3 sequence reads: CASRRRESPLHF. The CDR3 DNA sequence: TGTGCCAGCAGGAGACGGGAATCACCCCTCCACTTT.

The chain employs TRBV11-3 and TRBJ1-1; D is perhaps TRBD1 (5 bases). CDR3 length equals 13 residues. Trimming pared 5 bases from V and 5 bases from J, leaving 12 bases between. Per germline, CDR1 SGHNT and CDR2 YENEEA. In DNA, the CDR3 is TGTGCCAGCAGCCATGGGGGGAAGACTGAAGCTTTCTTT. Its protein is CASSHGGKTEAFF.

This clone has only a few counts. The chain uses TRBV9 and TRBJ1-2; D possibly corresponds to TRBD1 (6 bases). V dropped 5 bases and J dropped 6 bases, with 11 bases sitting between them. CDR3 size: 12 residues. CDR1 and CDR2 from the germline V gene are SGDLS and YYNGEE. DNA of the CDR3: TGTGCCAGCAGTGAGGGGGGGAATGGCTACACCTTC. Its translation: CASSEGGNGYTF.

In this sample, this clone turned up a few times. The rearrangement uses TRBV5-1 and TRBJ1-2; D is ambiguous. The V end was cut by 5 bases, the J end by 6 bases, with 14 bases between. Germline V CDR1 and CDR2: SGHRS, YFSETQ. The CDR3 loop spans 13 amino acids. The CDR3: CASRDFPRDGYTF. The CDR3 coding sequence is TGCGCCAGCAGGGATTTTCCTCGGGATGGCTACACCTTC.

This clone has a handful of counts. In the same sample, other DNA sequences code for this CDR3. The chain combines TRBV19 with TRBJ1-5; 10 nucleotides align to TRBD1. V shed 3 bases and J 5 bases; nucleotides not matched to a gene: 1. The CDR3 loop spans 14 amino acids. Germline CDR1 reads LNHDA; CDR2 reads SQIVND (reference sequence). The CDR3 bases are TGTGCCAGTAGTATCGGGACAGGGGATCAGCCCCAGCATTTT. This sequence encodes CASSIGTGDQPQHF.

The V call is TRBV18, the J call TRBJ2-1; 10 bases are a match to TRBD2. Germline V gene data show CDR1 as KGHSH and CDR2 as LQKENI. This CDR3 comprises 17 residues. V dropped 4 bases and J dropped 8; count of bases not matched to a gene: 14. CDR3 coding DNA: TGTGCCAGCTCACTCCGAGAACTAGCGGGGAGACGAGATGAGCAGTTCTTC. Its protein is CASSLRELAGRRDEQFF. Full variable domain (remainder filled in from reference TRBV18 and TRBJ2-1): NAGVMQNPRHLVRRRGQEARLRCSPMKGHSHVYWYRQLPEEGLKFMVYLQKENIIDESGMPKERFSAEFPKEGPSILRIQQVVRGDSAAYFCASSLRELAGRRDEQFFGPGTRLTVL.

The chain carries TRBV5-1 and TRBJ2-3; TRBD1 matches 10 bases. This CDR3 is 15 amino acids long. Per the germline V gene, CDR1 is SGHRS and CDR2 is YFSETQ. Losses at the gene ends were 1 base for V and 3 bases for J; bases not matched to a gene: 2. This CDR3 is CASSLMGQGTDTQYF. The DNA of the CDR3 is TGCGCCAGCAGCTTGATGGGACAGGGGACAGATACGCAGTATTTT.

This chain links TRBV2 with TRBJ1-2, with 7 bases aligning to TRBD1. V gave up 6 bases and J gave up 2 bases; unmatched junction bases: 3. Germline CDR1 SNHLY, CDR2 FYNNEI. The CDR3 covers 13 residues. CDR3 loop: CASSLDRNYGYTF. In nucleotides, the CDR3 is TGTGCCAGCAGCCTGGACAGGAACTATGGCTACACCTTC. The variable domain in full, completed from reference TRBV2 and TRBJ1-2, reads EPEVTQTPSHQVTQMGQEVILRCVPISNHLYFYWYRQILGQKVEFLVSFYNNEISEKSEIFDDQFSVERPDGSNFTLKIRSTKLEDSAMYFCASSLDRNYGYTFGSGTRLTVV.

DNA of the CDR3: TGCAGCGTTGCCCCTAGCACAGATACGCAGTATTTT. It specifies CSVAPSTDTQYF. The chain couples TRBV29-1 to TRBJ2-3; D is undetermined. With 4 bases removed from V and 0 bases from J, the gap between germline ends came to 5 bases. The CDR3 consists of 12 residues. The V gene's germline CDR1 is SQVTM and CDR2 ANQGSEA.

The chain carries TRBV4-3 and TRBJ2-6, with 7 bases lining up with TRBD1. The germline CDR1 and CDR2 sequences are LGHNA and YSLEER. V trimming: 4 bases; J trimming: 2 bases; junction bases outside the gene matches: 2. The CDR3 spans 15 residues. The CDR3 reads CASSLTGAGANVLTF. The CDR3 coding sequence is TGCGCCAGCAGCCTTACAGGGGCTGGGGCCAACGTCCTGACTTTC.

The chain carries TRBV28 and TRBJ2-3; D is undetermined. This CDR3 is 11 amino acids long. The germline V and J ends were trimmed by 2 bases and 6 bases, with 3 bases remaining between them. Per the germline V gene, CDR1 is MDHEN and CDR2 is SYDVKM. DNA for the CDR3: TGTGCCAGCAGTTTAGAGGATACGCAGTATTTT. Translation: CASSLEDTQYF. Full variable domain (outside the CDR3, taken from reference TRBV28 and TRBJ2-3): DVKVTQSSRYLVKRTGEKVFLECVQDMDHENMFWYRQDPGLGLRLIYFSYDVKMKEKGDIPEGYSVSREKKERFSLILESASTNQTSMYLCASSLEDTQYFGPGTRLTVL.

This clone has a handful of counts. The genes are TRBV3-1 (or the pseudogene TRBV3-2) and TRBJ2-5; TRBD2 agrees at 12 bases. Germline loops: CDR1 LGHDT, CDR2 YNNKEL (reference sequence). V lost 4 bases, J lost 1 base, and 4 bases stayed unmatched. The CDR3 is made up of 16 amino acids. CDR3 coding DNA: TGTGCCAGCAGCCTTCAGACTAGCGGGGGCCAAGAGACCCAGTACTTC. As protein: CASSLQTSGGQETQYF.

This chain links TRBV12-5 with TRBJ2-3; 9 nucleotides align to TRBD1. Germline CDR1 and CDR2: LGHNT and FRNRAP. With 1 base clipped from V and 4 bases from J, the junction kept 0 bases outside the gene matches. The length of the CDR3 is 14 residues. The CDR3 loop reads CASGLGQGADTQYF. In DNA form, the CDR3 reads TGTGCTAGTGGTTTGGGACAGGGGGCAGATACGCAGTATTTT.

The V and J genes are TRBV4-1 and TRBJ2-1; 8 bases agree with TRBD2. Germline CDR1 MGHRA, CDR2 YSYEKL. Germline trimming cut 1 base from V and 8 bases from J; bases unmatched to any gene: 10. The CDR3 has 16 amino acids. The CDR3 DNA reads as TGCGCCAGCAGCCAAGGGTGGGCGGGAGGTGGTTATGAGCAGTTCTTC. The encoded protein is CASSQGWAGGGYEQFF.

V gene TRBV6-5 combines with J gene TRBJ2-2; 7 bases fit TRBD2. The CDR3 has 16 amino acids. CDR1 and CDR2 (germline): MNHEY, SVGAGI. V trimming: 3 bases; J trimming: 2 bases; junction bases outside the gene matches: 6. This CDR3 is CASSYRSGINTGELFF. The CDR3 region has the DNA TGTGCCAGCAGTTATCGAAGCGGGATTAACACCGGGGAGCTGTTTTTT.

The CDR3 region has the DNA TGTGCCAGCAGTGATTGGACAGGAAGGGGCTATGGCTACACCTTC. Its translation: CASSDWTGRGYGYTF. This chain connects TRBV6-1 to TRBJ1-2; TRBD1 matches at 7 bases. This CDR3 region has 15 residues. V gave up 3 bases and J gave up 4 bases; unmatched junction bases: 8. Germline CDR1 reads MNHNS; CDR2 reads SASEGT.